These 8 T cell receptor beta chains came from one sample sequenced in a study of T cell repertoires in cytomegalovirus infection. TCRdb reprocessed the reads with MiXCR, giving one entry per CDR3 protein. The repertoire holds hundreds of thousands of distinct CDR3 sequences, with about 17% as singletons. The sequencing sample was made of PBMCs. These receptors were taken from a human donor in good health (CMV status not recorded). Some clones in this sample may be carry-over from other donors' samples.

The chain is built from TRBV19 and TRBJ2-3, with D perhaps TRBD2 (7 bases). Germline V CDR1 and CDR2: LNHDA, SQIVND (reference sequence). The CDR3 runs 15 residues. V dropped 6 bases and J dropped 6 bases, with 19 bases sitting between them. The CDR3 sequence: CASSLGGQTTDTQYF. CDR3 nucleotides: TGTGCCAGTAGCCTGGGGGGGCAGACCACGGATACGCAGTATTTT.

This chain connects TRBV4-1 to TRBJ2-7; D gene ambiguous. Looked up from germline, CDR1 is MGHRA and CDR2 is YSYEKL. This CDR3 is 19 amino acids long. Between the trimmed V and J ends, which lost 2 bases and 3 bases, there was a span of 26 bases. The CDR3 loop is CASSQPKLLASGEYYEQYF. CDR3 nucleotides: TGCGCCAGCAGCCAACCCAAGTTACTCGCGAGTGGGGAATACTACGAGCAGTACTTC.

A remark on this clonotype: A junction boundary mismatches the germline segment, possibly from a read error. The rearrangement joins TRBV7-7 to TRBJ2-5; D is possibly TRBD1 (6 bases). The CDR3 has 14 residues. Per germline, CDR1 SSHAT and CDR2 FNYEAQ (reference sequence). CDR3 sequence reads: CASSFAGAEETQYF. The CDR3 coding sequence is TGTGCTAGCAGCTTTGCAGGGGCCGAAGAGACCCAGTACTTC.

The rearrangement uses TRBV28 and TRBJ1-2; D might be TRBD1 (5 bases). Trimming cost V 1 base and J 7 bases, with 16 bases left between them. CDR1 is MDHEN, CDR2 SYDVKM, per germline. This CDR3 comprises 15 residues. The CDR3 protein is CASSLSGLTRGGYTF. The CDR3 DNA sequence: TGTGCCAGCAGTTTATCGGGACTCACGAGGGGTGGCTACACCTTC.

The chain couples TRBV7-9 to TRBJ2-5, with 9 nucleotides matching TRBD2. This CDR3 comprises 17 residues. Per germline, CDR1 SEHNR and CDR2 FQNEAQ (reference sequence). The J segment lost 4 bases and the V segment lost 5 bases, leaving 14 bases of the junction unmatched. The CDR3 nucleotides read TGTGCCAGCAGCGTACGACGGCCTAGCGGGGAAGGAGAGACCCAGTACTTC. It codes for CASSVRRPSGEGETQYF.

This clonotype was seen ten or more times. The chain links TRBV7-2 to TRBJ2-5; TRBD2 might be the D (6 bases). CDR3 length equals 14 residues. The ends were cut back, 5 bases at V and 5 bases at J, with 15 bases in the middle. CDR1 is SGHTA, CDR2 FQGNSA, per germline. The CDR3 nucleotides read TGTGCCAGCAGCCAGGGCCGGAGGGGTGAGACCCAGTACTTC. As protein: CASSQGRRGETQYF.

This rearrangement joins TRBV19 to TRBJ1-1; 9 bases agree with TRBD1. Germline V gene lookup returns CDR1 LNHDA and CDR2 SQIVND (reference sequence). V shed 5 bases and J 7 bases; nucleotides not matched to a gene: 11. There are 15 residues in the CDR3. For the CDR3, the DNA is TGTGCCAGTAGTTTCCCCGGGACAGGGTTTCGTGAAGCTTTCTTT. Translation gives CASSFPGTGFREAFF.

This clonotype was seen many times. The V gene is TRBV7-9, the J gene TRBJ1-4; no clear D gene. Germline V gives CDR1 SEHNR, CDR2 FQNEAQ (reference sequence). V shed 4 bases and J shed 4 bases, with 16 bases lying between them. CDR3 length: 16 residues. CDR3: CASSSIISADNEKLFF. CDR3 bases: TGTGCCAGCAGCTCAATCATTTCCGCCGATAATGAAAAACTGTTTTTT.